This TCR beta chain originates from a study of OX40 agonist ivuxolimab in advanced cancers. Study details: As their treatment, patients were administered ivuxolimab, an agonistic anti-OX40 (CD134) antibody. The patients received ivuxolimab by intravenous route every 2 weeks at 0.01 to 10 mg/kg.

The V gene lost 6 bases and the J gene lost 8 bases, with 7 bases spanning the gap. This CDR3 spans 10 amino acids. CDR1 is SGHTA, CDR2 FQGTGA, per germline. Comment on this clone: Its antigen is unknown.

Study outcomes and limitations: Fewer expanded clones were found on average in CD4+ than in CD8+ T cells.

Profiling relied on immunoSEQ multiplex PCR, and the TCRdb table lists in-frame clones only, not all of them. The sample lists about 45,000 clones, about 90% occurring once. The rearrangement uses TRBV7-3 and TRBJ1-2; D unclear. The material sequenced was CD4+ or CD8+ T cells sorted from blood, taken in a trial of the OX40 agonist ivuxolimab. This TCR was recovered from an adult with an advanced solid tumor such as melanoma, head and neck, liver or kidney cancer. The chain's CDR3 is CASRRGGYTF. The DNA for the CDR3 is TGTGCCAGCAGGAGAGGCGGCTACACCTTC.